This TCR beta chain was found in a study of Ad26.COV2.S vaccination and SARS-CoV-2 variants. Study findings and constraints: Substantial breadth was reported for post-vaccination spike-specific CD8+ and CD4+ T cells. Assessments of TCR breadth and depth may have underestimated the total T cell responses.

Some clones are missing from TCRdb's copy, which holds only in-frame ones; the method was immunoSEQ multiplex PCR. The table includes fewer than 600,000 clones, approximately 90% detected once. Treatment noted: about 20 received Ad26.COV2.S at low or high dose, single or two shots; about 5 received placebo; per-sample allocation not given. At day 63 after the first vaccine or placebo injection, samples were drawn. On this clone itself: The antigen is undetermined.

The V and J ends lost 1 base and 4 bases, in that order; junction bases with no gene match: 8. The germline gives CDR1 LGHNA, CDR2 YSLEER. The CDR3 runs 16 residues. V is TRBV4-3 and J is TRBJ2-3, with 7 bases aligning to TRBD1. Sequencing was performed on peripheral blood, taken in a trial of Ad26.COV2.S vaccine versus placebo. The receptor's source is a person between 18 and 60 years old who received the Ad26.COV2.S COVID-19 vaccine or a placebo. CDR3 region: CASSQASDRRADTQYF. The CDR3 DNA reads TGCGCCAGCAGCCAAGCCTCGGACAGGCGCGCAGATACGCAGTATTTT.